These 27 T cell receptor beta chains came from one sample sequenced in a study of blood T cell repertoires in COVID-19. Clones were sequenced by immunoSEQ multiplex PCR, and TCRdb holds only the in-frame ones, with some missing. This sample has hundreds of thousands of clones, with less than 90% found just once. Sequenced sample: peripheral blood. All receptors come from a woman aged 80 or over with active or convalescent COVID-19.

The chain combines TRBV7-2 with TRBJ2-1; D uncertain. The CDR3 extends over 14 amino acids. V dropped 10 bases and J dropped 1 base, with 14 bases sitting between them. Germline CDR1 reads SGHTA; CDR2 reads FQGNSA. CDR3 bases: TGTGCCACCGTACTGGGCCTTTCCTACAATGAGCAGTTCTTC. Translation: CATVLGLSYNEQFF.

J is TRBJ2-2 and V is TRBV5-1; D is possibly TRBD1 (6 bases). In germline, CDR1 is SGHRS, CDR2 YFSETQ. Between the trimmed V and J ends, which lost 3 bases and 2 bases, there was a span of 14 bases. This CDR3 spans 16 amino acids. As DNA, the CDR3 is TGCGCCAGCAGCTCCATGACAGGAATAAACACCGGGGAGCTGTTTTTT. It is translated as CASSSMTGINTGELFF.

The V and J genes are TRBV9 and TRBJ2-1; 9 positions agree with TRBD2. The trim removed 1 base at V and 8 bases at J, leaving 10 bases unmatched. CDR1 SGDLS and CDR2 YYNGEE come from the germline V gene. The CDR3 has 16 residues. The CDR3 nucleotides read TGTGCCAGCAGCGTAATGATTAGCGGGAGAGGGGATGAGCAGTTCTTC. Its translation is CASSVMISGRGDEQFF.

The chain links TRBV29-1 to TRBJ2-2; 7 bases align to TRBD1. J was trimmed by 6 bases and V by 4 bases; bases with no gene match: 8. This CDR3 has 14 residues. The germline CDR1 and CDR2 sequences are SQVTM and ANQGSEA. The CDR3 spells CSVVGQNRPGELFF. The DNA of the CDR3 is TGCAGCGTTGTGGGACAGAACAGGCCCGGGGAGCTGTTTTTT.

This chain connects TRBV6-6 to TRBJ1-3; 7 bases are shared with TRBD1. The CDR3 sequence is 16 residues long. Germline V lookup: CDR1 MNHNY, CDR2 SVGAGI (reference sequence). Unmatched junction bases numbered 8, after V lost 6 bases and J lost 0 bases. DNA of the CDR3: TGTGCCAGCAGCCCGACAGGGACATTCTCTGGAAACACCATATATTTT. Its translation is CASSPTGTFSGNTIYF.

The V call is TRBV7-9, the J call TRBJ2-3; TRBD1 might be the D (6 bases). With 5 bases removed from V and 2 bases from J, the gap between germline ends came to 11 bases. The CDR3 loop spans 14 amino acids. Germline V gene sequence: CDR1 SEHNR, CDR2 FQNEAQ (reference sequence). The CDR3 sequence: CASSPGQTTDTQYF. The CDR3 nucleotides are TGTGCCAGCAGCCCCGGACAGACCACAGATACGCAGTATTTT.

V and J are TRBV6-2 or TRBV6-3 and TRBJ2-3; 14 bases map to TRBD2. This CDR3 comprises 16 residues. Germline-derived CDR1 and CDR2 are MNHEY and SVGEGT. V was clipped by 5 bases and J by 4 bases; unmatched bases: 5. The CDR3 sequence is CASSNRLAGGADTQYF. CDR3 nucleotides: TGTGCCAGCAGTAACAGACTAGCGGGAGGGGCAGATACGCAGTATTTT.

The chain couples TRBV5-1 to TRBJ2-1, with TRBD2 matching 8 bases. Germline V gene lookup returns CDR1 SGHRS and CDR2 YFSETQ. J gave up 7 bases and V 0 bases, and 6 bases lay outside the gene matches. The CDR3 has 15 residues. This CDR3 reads CASSLEGGGHNEQFF. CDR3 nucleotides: TGCGCCAGCAGCTTGGAGGGCGGGGGGCATAATGAGCAGTTCTTC.

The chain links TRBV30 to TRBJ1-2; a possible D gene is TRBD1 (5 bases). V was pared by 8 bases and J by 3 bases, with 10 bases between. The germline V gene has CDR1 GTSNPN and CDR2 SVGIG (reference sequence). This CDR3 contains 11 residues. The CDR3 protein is CAGQGDYGYTF. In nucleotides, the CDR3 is TGTGCCGGGCAGGGTGACTATGGCTACACCTTC.

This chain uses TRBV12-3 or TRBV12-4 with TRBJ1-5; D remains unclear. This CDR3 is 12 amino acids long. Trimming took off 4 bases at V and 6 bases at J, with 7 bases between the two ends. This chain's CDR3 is CASSYWSQPQHF. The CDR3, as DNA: TGTGCCAGCAGTTATTGGAGTCAGCCCCAGCATTTT.

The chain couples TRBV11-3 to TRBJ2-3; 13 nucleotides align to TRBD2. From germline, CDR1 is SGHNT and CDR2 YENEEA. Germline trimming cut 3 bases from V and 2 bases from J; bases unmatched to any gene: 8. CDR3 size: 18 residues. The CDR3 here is CASSLGLAGRYSTDTQYF. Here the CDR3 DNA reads TGTGCCAGCAGCTTGGGACTAGCGGGGCGATACTCCACAGATACGCAGTATTTT.

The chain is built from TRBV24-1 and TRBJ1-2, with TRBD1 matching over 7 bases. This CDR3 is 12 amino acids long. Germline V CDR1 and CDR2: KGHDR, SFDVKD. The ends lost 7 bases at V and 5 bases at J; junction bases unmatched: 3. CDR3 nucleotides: TGTGCCACCAGCCAGACAGGGTATGGCTACACCTTC. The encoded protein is CATSQTGYGYTF.

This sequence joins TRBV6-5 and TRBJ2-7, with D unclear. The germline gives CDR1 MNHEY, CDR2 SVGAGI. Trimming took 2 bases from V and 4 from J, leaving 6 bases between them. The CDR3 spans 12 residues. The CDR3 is CASSYGQYEQYF. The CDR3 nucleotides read TGTGCCAGCAGTTACGGGCAGTACGAGCAGTACTTC.

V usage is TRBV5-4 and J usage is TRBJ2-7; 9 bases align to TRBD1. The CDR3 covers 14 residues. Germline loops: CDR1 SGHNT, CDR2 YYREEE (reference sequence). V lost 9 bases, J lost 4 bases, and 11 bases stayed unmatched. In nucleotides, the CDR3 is TGTGCCACCGAGTCCGGGACAGGGCCATACGAGCAGTACTTC. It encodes CATESGTGPYEQYF.

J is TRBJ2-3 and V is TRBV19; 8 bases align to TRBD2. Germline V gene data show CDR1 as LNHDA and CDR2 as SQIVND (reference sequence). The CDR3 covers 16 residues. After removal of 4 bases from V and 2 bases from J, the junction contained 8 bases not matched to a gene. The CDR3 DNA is TGTGCCAGTAGTACCCGGACTAGCCGATCCACAGATACGCAGTATTTT. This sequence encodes CASSTRTSRSTDTQYF.

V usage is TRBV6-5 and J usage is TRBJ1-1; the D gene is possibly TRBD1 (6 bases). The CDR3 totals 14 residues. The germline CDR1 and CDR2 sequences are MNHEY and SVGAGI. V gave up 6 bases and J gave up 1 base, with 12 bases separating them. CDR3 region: CASRPGTPNTEAFF. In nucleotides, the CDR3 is TGTGCCAGCAGACCCGGGACACCGAACACTGAAGCTTTCTTT.

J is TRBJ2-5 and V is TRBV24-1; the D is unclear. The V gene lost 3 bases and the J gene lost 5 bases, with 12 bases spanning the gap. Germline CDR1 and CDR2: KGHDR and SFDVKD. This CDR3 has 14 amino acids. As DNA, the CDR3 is TGTGCCACCAGTGATCCGGGTCCCATGGAGACCCAGTACTTC. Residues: CATSDPGPMETQYF.

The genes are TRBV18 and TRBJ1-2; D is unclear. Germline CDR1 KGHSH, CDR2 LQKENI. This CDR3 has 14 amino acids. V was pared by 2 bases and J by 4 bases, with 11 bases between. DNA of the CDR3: TGTGCCAGCTCACCAGGGCAGGTGAGCTATGGCTACACCTTC. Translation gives CASSPGQVSYGYTF. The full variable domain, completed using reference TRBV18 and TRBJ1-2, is NAGVMQNPRHLVRRRGQEARLRCSPMKGHSHVYWYRQLPEEGLKFMVYLQKENIIDESGMPKERFSAEFPKEGPSILRIQQVVRGDSAAYFCASSPGQVSYGYTFGSGTRLTVV.

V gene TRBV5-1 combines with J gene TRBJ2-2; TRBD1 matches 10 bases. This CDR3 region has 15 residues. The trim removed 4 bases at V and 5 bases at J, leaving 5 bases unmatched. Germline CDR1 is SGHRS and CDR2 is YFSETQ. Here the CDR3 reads CASSPDRGTTGELFF. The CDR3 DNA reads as TGCGCCAGCAGCCCGGACAGGGGGACTACCGGGGAGCTGTTTTTT.

The CDR3: CASSPMGQAQETQYF. The CDR3 DNA follows: TGTGCCAGCTCACCTATGGGACAGGCACAAGAGACCCAGTACTTC. V is TRBV18 and J is TRBJ2-5; TRBD1 agrees at 8 bases. Losses at the gene ends were 3 bases for V and 2 bases for J; bases not matched to a gene: 5. Germline V gene data show CDR1 as KGHSH and CDR2 as LQKENI. This CDR3 comprises 15 residues.

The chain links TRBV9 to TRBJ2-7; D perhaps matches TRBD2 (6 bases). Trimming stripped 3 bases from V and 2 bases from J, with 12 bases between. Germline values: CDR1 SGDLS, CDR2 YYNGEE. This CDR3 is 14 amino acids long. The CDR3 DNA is TGTGCCAGCAGCGCCACCGGGACTCCCTACGAGCAGTACTTC. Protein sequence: CASSATGTPYEQYF.

CDR3 sequence: CASSVGREVREAFF. CDR3 sequence (DNA): TGTGCCAGCAGCGTAGGCAGAGAGGTCCGAGAAGCTTTCTTT. The chain links TRBV9 to TRBJ1-1; D call uncertain. The V and J ends lost 0 bases and 8 bases respectively, with 14 bases between them. CDR3 size: 14 residues. The V gene's germline CDR1 is SGDLS and CDR2 YYNGEE.

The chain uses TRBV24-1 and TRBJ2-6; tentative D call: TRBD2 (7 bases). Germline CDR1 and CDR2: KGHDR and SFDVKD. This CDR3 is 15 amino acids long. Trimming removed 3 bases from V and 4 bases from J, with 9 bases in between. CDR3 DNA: TGTGCCACCAGTGATGGGGGGGCCGGGGCCAACGTCCTGACTTTC. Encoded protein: CATSDGGAGANVLTF.

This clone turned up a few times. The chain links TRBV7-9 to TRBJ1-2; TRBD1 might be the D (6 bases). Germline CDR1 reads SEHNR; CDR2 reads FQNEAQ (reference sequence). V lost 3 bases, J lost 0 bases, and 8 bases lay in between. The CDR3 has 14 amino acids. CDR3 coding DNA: TGTGCCAGCAGCTTTGGGGGCCCTAACTATGGCTACACCTTC. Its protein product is CASSFGGPNYGYTF.

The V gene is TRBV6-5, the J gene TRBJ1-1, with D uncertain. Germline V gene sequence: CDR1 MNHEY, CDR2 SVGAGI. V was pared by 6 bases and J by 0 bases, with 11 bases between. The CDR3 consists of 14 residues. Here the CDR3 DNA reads TGTGCCAGCAGATTCAGAAAAATGAACACTGAAGCTTTCTTT. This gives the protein CASRFRKMNTEAFF.

CDR3 residues: CASFEVTEAFF. The CDR3 DNA follows: TGTGCCAGTTTCGAGGTAACTGAAGCTTTCTTT. J is TRBJ1-1 and V is TRBV12-3 or TRBV12-4; D is unresolved. The CDR3 loop spans 11 amino acids. The V gene lost 9 bases and the J gene lost 5 bases, with 10 bases spanning the gap.

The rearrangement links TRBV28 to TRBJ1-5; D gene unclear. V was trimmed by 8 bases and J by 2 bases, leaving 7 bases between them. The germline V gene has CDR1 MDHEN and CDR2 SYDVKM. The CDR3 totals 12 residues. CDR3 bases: TGTGCCAGCCGCCGGGGCAATCAGCCCCAGCATTTT. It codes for CASRRGNQPQHF.